The 4 T cell receptor beta chains given below trace back to one sample, sequenced in a study of T cells in Graves' hyperthyroidism and ophthalmopathy. RNA transcripts were the template for amplifying TCR beta CDR3 regions. The HTBI primer set served for first-round RT-PCR of the TCR CDR3. TCRdb passed the multiplex PCR reads through MiXCR, listing each CDR3 protein once. The sample shows around 350,000 distinct CDR3 sequences, roughly 15% of them seen only once. The sequenced sample consisted of blood. The origin of the receptors is a woman aged 55-69 years with Graves' ophthalmopathy.

This clonotype was counted between two and nine times. The rearrangement uses TRBV19 and TRBJ2-3; no firm D call. V was clipped by 5 bases and J by 0 bases, with 9 bases between them. CDR1 and CDR2 (germline): LNHDA, SQIVND (reference sequence). CDR3 length: 14 amino acids. The CDR3 bases are TGTGCCAGTAGTGACACGGCTAGCACAGATACGCAGTATTTT. Its translation: CASSDTASTDTQYF.

This clonotype was counted ten times or more. The V and J genes are TRBV11-2 and TRBJ2-7, with D perhaps being TRBD1 or TRBD2 (5 bases each). Germline V gene sequence: CDR1 SGHAT, CDR2 FQNNGV. V was pared by 1 base and J by 3 bases, with 13 bases between. There are 15 residues in the CDR3. CDR3 coding DNA: TGTGCCAGCAGCTTAGTCGGGGCTGGTATCTACGAGCAGTACTTC. Translated, it gives CASSLVGAGIYEQYF.

This clonotype was observed many times. The chain employs TRBV12-3 or TRBV12-4 and TRBJ1-5, with D possibly TRBD1 on 6 matching bases. Trimming left V 5 bases short and J 6 bases short, with 14 bases between. CDR3 length: 14 residues. This chain's CDR3 is CASSKRGAVQPQHF. The CDR3 bases are TGTGCCAGCAGTAAGAGGGGGGCCGTTCAGCCCCAGCATTTT.

In its sample, this clonotype was seen many times. The genes are TRBV5-1 and TRBJ2-7, with D maybe TRBD2 (5 bases). This CDR3 spans 15 amino acids. In germline, CDR1 is SGHRS, CDR2 YFSETQ. The ends were cut back, 3 bases at V and 4 bases at J, with 17 bases in the middle. This CDR3 reads CASSSGSALIYEQYF. The CDR3 DNA follows: TGCGCCAGCAGCTCGGGTAGCGCACTTATTTACGAGCAGTACTTC.